This TCR beta chain came from a study of cytomegalovirus exposure and HLA in healthy donors. Study-level points and caveats: With later analysis, a missense DCLRE1C variant became linked to TCR beta V- and J-gene trimming.

Researchers ran the PCR with 60 Vbeta and 13 Jbeta primers. Clones were sequenced by immunoSEQ multiplex PCR, and TCRdb holds only the in-frame ones, with some missing. This table has over 110,000 clones, under 90% appearing once. Trimming cost V 0 bases and J 10 bases, with 17 bases left between them. The CDR3 has 15 amino acids. Germline V CDR1 and CDR2: SGHRS, YFSETQ. As regards this clone: Antigen unknown.

The sequence came from a male donor in good health and CMV-seronegative. The chain is built from TRBV5-1 and TRBJ2-4; TRBD1 might be the D (7 bases). The sequencing input was PBMCs. CDR3 residues: CASSLVGGGMGIQYF. In nucleotides, the CDR3 is TGCGCCAGCAGCTTGGTAGGGGGCGGGATGGGGATTCAGTACTTC.